This is a list of T cell receptor beta chains from one sample in a study of cytomegalovirus exposure and HLA in healthy donors. Measured with immunoSEQ multiplex PCR; TCRdb has only the in-frame clones, and not every one. The table records 160,000 or so clones, about 80% of them present only once. The sequenced sample consisted of PBMCs. The receptors come from a woman aged 50 to 65 in good health and CMV-seropositive. Each CDR3 is given with its conserved first and last residue. The D gene is left open where the match is weak. Only part of the rows carry a size: once, few, many, or a class if the clone is expanded.

>-|-|TRBJ1-3|TRBV7-8
CASVGGGTGNTIYF
TGTGCCAGCGTGGGGGGAGGGACTGGAAACACCATATATTTT
>-|few|TRBJ1-1|TRBV6-1
CASSPGATLNTEAFF
TGTGCCAGCAGCCCAGGGGCGACACTGAACACTGAAGCTTTCTTT
>-|-|TRBJ1-1|TRBV2
CAGKGWQEAFF
TGTGCCGGGAAGGGGTGGCAAGAAGCTTTCTTT
>-|-|TRBJ2-7|TRBV15
CATRAQGFDYYEQYF
TGTGCCACCAGGGCACAGGGTTTTGACTACTACGAGCAGTACTTC
>TRBD1|-|TRBJ1-2|TRBV6-1
CASRLRDRDNGYTF
TGTGCCAGCAGGCTCCGGGACAGGGATAATGGCTACACCTTC
>TRBD1|-|TRBJ2-3|TRBV7-9
CASSRDRVGDSDTQYF
TGTGCCAGCAGCCGAGACAGGGTCGGCGATTCGGATACGCAGTATTTT
>-|once|TRBJ1-2|TRBV9
CASSAQGPYGYTF
TGTGCCAGCAGCGCCCAGGGTCCGTATGGCTACACCTTC
>-|-|TRBJ2-7|TRBV2
CASTLYQGGFGQYF
TGTGCCAGCACTTTATACCAGGGAGGATTCGGGCAGTACTTC
>-|-|TRBJ2-1|TRBV30
CAWSVEQGAHNEQFF
TGTGCCTGGAGTGTAGAACAGGGTGCCCACAATGAGCAGTTCTTC
>TRBD2|-|TRBJ2-3|TRBV4-2
CASSQGAERGVRTDTQYF
TGTGCCAGCAGCCAAGGTGCGGAGCGGGGTGTGCGGACAGATACGCAGTATTTT
>-|-|TRBJ2-7|TRBV6-1
CASSERLRDEQYF
TGTGCCAGCAGTGAACGGTTACGAGACGAGCAGTACTTC
>-|-|TRBJ1-5|TRBV5-6
CASSSGGAGQPQHF
TGTGCCAGCAGCTCGGGGGGGGCGGGTCAGCCCCAGCATTTT
>-|-|TRBJ2-1|TRBV25-1
CASSGGGNEQFF
TGTGCCAGCAGTGGAGGGGGAAATGAGCAGTTCTTC
>TRBD2|-|TRBJ2-5|TRBV2
CASSVERGGIEETQYF
TGTGCCAGCAGTGTCGAGCGGGGGGGCATCGAAGAGACCCAGTACTTC
>TRBD2|-|TRBJ2-3|TRBV6-1
CASEKRGLTDTQYF
TGTGCCAGCGAGAAGCGGGGGTTGACAGATACGCAGTATTTT
>TRBD1|-|TRBJ2-1|TRBV27
CASSSQRGPEYNEQFF
TGTGCCAGCAGTTCCCAAAGGGGGCCAGAATACAATGAGCAGTTCTTC
>TRBD1|once|TRBJ1-1|TRBV13
CASSPTPTGVGAFF
TGTGCCAGCAGCCCCACGCCGACAGGGGTGGGGGCTTTCTTT
>TRBD1|-|TRBJ2-5|TRBV4-1
CASSHLGQQETQYF
TGCGCCAGCAGCCACCTGGGACAGCAAGAGACCCAGTACTTC
>-|few|TRBJ1-5|TRBV19
CASTPVRAAHQPQHF
TGTGCCAGTACCCCCGTGAGGGCGGCTCATCAGCCCCAGCATTTT
>-|-|TRBJ2-7|TRBV27
CASSLGGSYEQYF
TGTGCCAGCAGTTTAGGCGGCTCCTACGAGCAGTACTTC
>-|-|TRBJ1-1|TRBV11-2
CASSLEDSEAFF
TGTGCCAGCAGCTTAGAGGACAGTGAAGCTTTCTTT
>TRBD2|few|TRBJ2-4|TRBV5-8
CASSLVLAGAKNIQYF
TGTGCCAGCAGCTTGGTCCTAGCGGGAGCCAAAAACATTCAGTACTTC
>-|once|TRBJ2-7|TRBV6-5
CASIEGGYEQYF
TGTGCCAGCATCGAAGGGGGCTACGAGCAGTACTTC
>-|-|TRBJ2-7|TRBV4-2
CASSHNLADSSYEQYF
TGTGCCAGCAGCCATAACCTAGCGGACAGCTCCTACGAGCAGTACTTC
>TRBD1|-|TRBJ1-6|TRBV18
CASSGDRKNSPLHF
TGTGCCAGCTCCGGGGACAGAAAGAATTCACCCCTCCACTTT
>-|-|TRBJ2-7|TRBV4-1
CASSQGLSGRYEQYF
TGCGCCAGCAGCCAAGGACTATCAGGACGCTACGAGCAGTACTTC